This T cell receptor (beta chain) was sequenced in a study of cytotoxic CD8 clonotypes in ibrutinib-treated CLL. Study-wide background: After median roughly 68 months, approximately 14 stayed in remission, around twelve progressed; responses about 25 partial, 2 complete. Study-wide results and limits: Patients had baseline clonality above age-matched healthy donors, and this clonality moved with circulating CD8+ T-cell counts. Shared public clonotypes were rare, and on treatment they either got smaller or stayed the same.

Details on this clone: Its target is not known.

Data came from immunoSEQ multiplex PCR; TCRdb stores just in-frame clones and leaves some out. There are just under 70,000 clones in the sample; 68% occur only once, and around 5.8% lies in the top ten. The CDR3 totals 14 residues. Germline V gene lookup returns CDR1 MDHEN and CDR2 SYDVKM. V dropped 5 bases and J dropped 6; count of bases not matched to a gene: 3. The sequences come from PBMCs, collected after 12 months of ibrutinib treatment. The chain is built from TRBV28 and TRBJ1-5; 11 bases map to TRBD1. The clonotype originates from a human donor with chronic lymphocytic leukemia. This chain's CDR3 is CASSRDRGSQPQHF. CDR3 coding DNA: TGTGCCAGCAGTAGGGACAGGGGGTCTCAGCCCCAGCATTTT.